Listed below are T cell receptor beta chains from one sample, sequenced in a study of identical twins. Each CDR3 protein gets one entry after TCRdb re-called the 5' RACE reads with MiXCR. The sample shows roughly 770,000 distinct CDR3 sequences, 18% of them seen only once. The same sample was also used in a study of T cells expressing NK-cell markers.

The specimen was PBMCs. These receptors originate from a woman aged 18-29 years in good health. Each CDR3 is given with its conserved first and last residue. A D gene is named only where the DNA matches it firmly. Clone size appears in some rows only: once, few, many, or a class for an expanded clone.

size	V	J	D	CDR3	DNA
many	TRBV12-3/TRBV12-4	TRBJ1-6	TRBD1	CASSPGTGPSPLHF	TGTGCCAGCAGTCCCGGGACAGGGCCCTCACCCCTCCACTTT
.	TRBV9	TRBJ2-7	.	CASSVAHDYEQYF	TGTGCCAGCAGCGTAGCTCACGACTACGAGCAGTACTTC
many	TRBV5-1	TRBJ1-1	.	CASSVTVNTEAFF	TGTGCCAGCAGCGTAACAGTGAACACTGAAGCTTTCTTT
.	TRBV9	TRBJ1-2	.	CASSAYSPYGYTF	TGTGCCAGCAGCGCTTATTCCCCCTATGGCTACACCTTC
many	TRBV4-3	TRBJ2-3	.	CASSQGGSTDTQYF	TGTGCCAGCAGTCAGGGGGGTAGCACAGATACGCAGTATTTT
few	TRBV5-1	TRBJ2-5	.	CASSPPTETQYF	TGCGCCAGCAGCCCTCCGACGGAGACCCAGTACTTC
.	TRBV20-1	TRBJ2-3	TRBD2	CSGRGSDTQYF	TGCAGTGGGCGGGGGTCAGATACGCAGTATTTT
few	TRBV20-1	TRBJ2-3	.	CSASPPDSPSTDTQYF	TGCAGTGCTAGCCCACCTGACAGCCCTAGCACAGATACGCAGTATTTT
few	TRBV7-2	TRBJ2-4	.	CASSLSIGGGQNIQYF	TGTGCCAGCAGCTTATCCATTGGGGGGGGGCAAAACATTCAGTACTTC
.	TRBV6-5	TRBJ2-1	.	CASSSGTSPQEQFF	TGTGCCAGCAGTTCCGGGACTTCACCTCAGGAGCAGTTCTTC
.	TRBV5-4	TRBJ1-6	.	CASSQADGSASPLHF	TGTGCCAGCAGCCAAGCCGACGGGTCGGCTTCACCCCTCCACTTT
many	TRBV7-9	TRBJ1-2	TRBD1	CASSLGQGAYGYTF	TGTGCCAGCAGCTTGGGACAGGGGGCGTATGGCTACACCTTC
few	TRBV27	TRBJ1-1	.	CASSPEPVGWGAGSTEAFF	TGTGCCAGCAGTCCAGAACCCGTGGGATGGGGGGCGGGGAGCACTGAAGCTTTCTTT
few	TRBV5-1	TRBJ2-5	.	CASSLVGAREEETQYF	TGCGCCAGCAGCTTGGTAGGGGCGCGTGAGGAAGAGACCCAGTACTTC
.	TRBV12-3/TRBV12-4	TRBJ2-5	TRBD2	CASSASGGGTQYF	TGTGCCAGCAGTGCTAGCGGGGGCGGGACCCAGTACTTC
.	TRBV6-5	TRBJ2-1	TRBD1	CASSSDRGNEQFF	TGTGCCAGCAGTTCCGACAGGGGCAATGAGCAGTTCTTC
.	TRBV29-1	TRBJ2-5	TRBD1	CSVTPTGGAETQYF	TGCAGCGTTACCCCGACAGGGGGCGCAGAGACCCAGTACTTC
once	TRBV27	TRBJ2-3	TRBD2	CASSSISSGRENTQYF	TGTGCCAGCAGTTCCATTTCTAGCGGGAGGGAGAATACGCAGTATTTT
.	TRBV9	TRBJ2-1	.	CASSVVASPYNEQFF	TGTGCCAGCAGCGTAGTAGCTAGCCCTTACAATGAGCAGTTCTTC
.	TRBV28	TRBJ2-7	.	CASGRLGYEQYF	TGTGCCAGCGGCCGTTTAGGTTACGAGCAGTACTTC
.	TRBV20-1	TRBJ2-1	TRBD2	CSARVPGLAGESSYNEQFF	TGCAGTGCTAGAGTTCCGGGACTAGCGGGAGAGAGCTCCTACAATGAGCAGTTCTTC
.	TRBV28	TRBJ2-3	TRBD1	CASSREGTGVADTQYF	TGTGCCAGCAGTCGCGAGGGGACAGGGGTAGCAGATACGCAGTATTTT
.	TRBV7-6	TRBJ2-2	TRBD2	CASSLIGGSAGELFF	TGTGCCAGCAGCTTAATAGGCGGGAGCGCCGGGGAGCTGTTTTTT
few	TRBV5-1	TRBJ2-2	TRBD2	CASSLVLAGGPGELFF	TGCGCCAGCAGCTTGGTATTAGCGGGAGGGCCCGGGGAGCTGTTTTTT
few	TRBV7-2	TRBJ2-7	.	CASSLPVRRYEQYF	TGTGCCAGCAGCTTACCGGTCAGGCGCTACGAGCAGTACTTC
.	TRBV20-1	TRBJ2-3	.	CSAALQGWSDTQYF	TGCAGTGCTGCCCTACAGGGCTGGTCAGATACGCAGTATTTT
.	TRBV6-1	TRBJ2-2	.	CASTYRERGSGELFF	TGTGCCAGCACCTACCGGGAAAGGGGATCCGGGGAGCTGTTTTTT
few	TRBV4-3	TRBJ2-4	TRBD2	CASSPPASGIPKNIQYF	TGCGCCAGCAGCCCCCCGGCTAGCGGCATACCCAAAAACATTCAGTACTTC
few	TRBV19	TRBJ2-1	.	CASTSGGWNEQFF	TGTGCCAGTACCTCAGGGGGGTGGAATGAGCAGTTCTTC
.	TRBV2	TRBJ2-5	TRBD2	CASSVGSGDPQETQYF	TGTGCCAGCAGTGTCGGTAGCGGGGACCCCCAAGAGACCCAGTACTTC
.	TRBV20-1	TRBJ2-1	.	CSARDIAQATYNEQFF	TGCAGTGCTAGAGACATTGCTCAAGCGACCTACAATGAGCAGTTCTTC
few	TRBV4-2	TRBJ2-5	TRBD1	CASSHDREETQYF	TGTGCCAGCAGCCACGACAGGGAAGAGACCCAGTACTTC
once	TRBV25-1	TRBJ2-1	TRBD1	CASSDDRTGRYEQFF	TGTGCCAGCAGTGACGATAGGACAGGGAGGTATGAGCAGTTCTTC
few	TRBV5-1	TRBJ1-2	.	CASSSDSSYTF	TGCGCCAGCAGCTCCGACTCCAGCTACACCTTC
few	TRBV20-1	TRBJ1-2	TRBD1	CSARGDREYGYTF	TGCAGTGCTAGGGGGGACAGGGAGTATGGCTACACCTTC
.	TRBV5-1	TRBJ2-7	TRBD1	CASSLLGTGVLYEQYF	TGCGCCAGCAGCTTGTTAGGGACAGGGGTTTTGTACGAGCAGTACTTC
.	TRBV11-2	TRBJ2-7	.	CASSSPWLQASYEQYF	TGTGCCAGCAGCTCCCCGTGGTTGCAGGCCTCCTACGAGCAGTACTTC
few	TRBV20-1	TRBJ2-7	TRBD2	CSARGIGGGYEQYF	TGCAGTGCTAGAGGGATCGGGGGGGGATACGAGCAGTACTTC
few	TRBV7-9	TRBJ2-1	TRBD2	CASSLARIAGNNEQFF	TGTGCCAGCAGCTTAGCGAGAATAGCGGGGAACAATGAGCAGTTCTTC
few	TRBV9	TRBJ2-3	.	CASSSHDRLTLTDTQYF	TGTGCCAGCAGCTCCCATGACAGACTTACACTCACAGATACGCAGTATTTT
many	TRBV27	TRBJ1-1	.	CASSLGAIDEAFF	TGTGCCAGCAGTTTAGGGGCTATAGACGAAGCTTTCTTT
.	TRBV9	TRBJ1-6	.	CASSVDSSGFNSPLHF	TGTGCCAGCAGCGTAGATAGTTCAGGGTTCAATTCACCCCTCCACTTT
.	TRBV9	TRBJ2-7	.	CASSVGTPASSSSYEQYF	TGTGCCAGCAGCGTAGGGACTCCCGCCTCCTCAAGCTCCTACGAGCAGTACTTC
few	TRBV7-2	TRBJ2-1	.	CASSPRPGPYNEQFF	TGTGCCAGCAGCCCCCGCCCGGGCCCTTACAATGAGCAGTTCTTC